The sequence of this TCR beta chain was determined in a study of blood T cell repertoires in COVID-19. Overall study: Researchers got acute and convalescent COVID-19 samples from the United States, Italy and Spain.

Repertoires were generated with immunoSEQ multiplex PCR, while TCRdb's copy carries only in-frame clones and drops some. Of about 300,000 clones in the sample, approximately 88% are singletons; the top ten hold approximately 1.5%. The CDR3 sequence is 20 residues long. The ends lost 4 bases at V and 5 bases at J; junction bases unmatched: 22. The germline gives CDR1 SGHRS, CDR2 YFSETQ. The sample comprised PBMCs or T cells enriched from blood (not recorded which). The clonotype comes from a woman aged 40 to 50 who had recovered from COVID-19. The chain is built from TRBV5-1 and TRBJ2-1, with 9 bases that match TRBD2. DNA for the CDR3: TGCGCCAGCAGCGGCCGGGACACCCTAGGAGTAGCGGGAGAAAACAATGAGCAGTTCTTC. It yields the protein CASSGRDTLGVAGENNEQFF.